This T cell receptor (beta chain) was sequenced for a study of T cell responses to AZD1222 COVID-19 vaccine. Study results and caveats: Donors in the cohort were predominantly white British and more often female, and clonal diversity was possibly underestimated. Within unmutated variant regions lay the reported targets of nearly half of spike-specific TCRs. Repertoire sampling happened only post peak T cell response.

The data were produced by immunoSEQ multiplex PCR, yet TCRdb's version contains in-frame clones alone and is incomplete. The table records about 85,000 clones, about 86% of them present only once. Points on this clone: Antigen specificity is unknown.

Germline V gene lookup returns CDR1 SNHLY and CDR2 FYNNEI. There are 12 residues in the CDR3. Trimming took 7 bases from V and 3 from J, leaving 10 bases between them. This material consisted of peripheral blood, taken on day 0 of MenACWY control vaccination. This sequence originates from an adult in good health. The chain has TRBV2 and TRBJ2-7; D is unresolved. This CDR3 is CASTTDGYEQYF. The CDR3 region has the DNA TGTGCCAGCACCACGGACGGCTACGAGCAGTACTTC.